This TCR beta chain appears in the sequencing data of a study of blood T cells in healthy people across ages. With a J-beta primer mix and a sample-barcoded 5' primer, a second PCR ran about 6 to 11 cycles. TCRdb redid the calling of the 5' RACE reads with MiXCR, one entry per CDR3 protein. The sample has around 990,000 distinct CDR3 sequences; less than 45% are singletons. As concerns this clonotype: Its antigen is unknown.

Broader study findings: Estimated diversity, derived from one million T cells, was regarded as an underestimate.

The TCR comes from a man aged 18 to 35 in good health. The material sequenced was blood.

CDR3 in amino acids: CASSSRTGGMYGYTF. CDR3 in DNA: TGTGCCAGCAGCTCCCGGACAGGGGGCATGTATGGCTACACCTTC. This chain joins TRBV7-6 and TRBJ1-2; TRBD1 matches 11 bases. The CDR3 covers 15 residues. From germline, CDR1 is SGHVS and CDR2 FNYEAQ. Germline trimming cut 4 bases from V and 5 bases from J; bases unmatched to any gene: 6.